A single sample is the source of the 20 T cell receptor beta chains below, sequenced in a study of post-analysis software for immune sequencing data. Study-wide results and caveats: Compared with controls, patients had more of roughly 5 TRBV segments, including TRBV5-6, TRBV5-1 and TRBV20-1.

Built from TCR beta cDNA, the libraries had unique molecular identifiers in them. In TCRdb, the PCR reads were re-called with MiXCR into one record per CDR3 protein. The repertoire holds around 500,000 distinct CDR3 sequences, with around a third as singletons. These receptors have no identified antigens. Material for sequencing was blood. These receptors came from a girl under 18 with multiple sclerosis.

This clonotype was recorded a few times. The genes are TRBV6-1 and TRBJ2-3; D call uncertain. Germline V CDR1 and CDR2: MNHNS, SASEGT. The CDR3 has 11 residues. Trimming shortened V by 8 bases and J by 6 bases, and 9 bases separated the two germline ends. The CDR3 region has the DNA TGTGCCAGCCTGAAATCGGATACGCAGTATTTT. It specifies CASLKSDTQYF.

As regards this clonotype: At one of its ends the junction is not consistent with the germline gene, which may arise from a read error. V is TRBV4-1 and J is TRBJ2-3, with D maybe TRBD2 (5 bases). The CDR3 consists of 14 residues. Germline CDR1 MGHRA, CDR2 YSYEKL. CDR3 protein: CASSQEYGIDAQYF. For the CDR3, the DNA is TGCGCCAGCAGCCAAGAGTACGGGATAGATGCGCAGTATTTT.

The rearrangement uses TRBV5-1 and TRBJ2-6; no clear D. The V end was cut by 0 bases, the J end by 4 bases, with 11 bases between. CDR1 is SGHRS, CDR2 YFSETQ, per germline. This CDR3 spans 16 amino acids. The CDR3 reads CASSLALGSGANVLTF. In DNA, the CDR3 is TGCGCCAGCAGCTTGGCCCTGGGGTCCGGGGCCAACGTCCTGACTTTC.

The chain employs TRBV5-6 and TRBJ2-2, with TRBD2 as a possible D gene (6 bases). This CDR3 contains 16 residues. Germline V gene sequence: CDR1 SGHDT, CDR2 YYEEEE. V was trimmed by 1 base and J by 4 bases, leaving 14 bases between them. CDR3 amino acids: CASSLRPGRSTGELFF. CDR3 in DNA: TGTGCCAGCAGCTTGCGCCCTGGGAGGAGCACCGGGGAGCTGTTTTTT.

V gene TRBV5-6 combines with J gene TRBJ1-2; TRBD1 might be the D (5 bases). V was trimmed by 4 bases and J by 4 bases, leaving 14 bases between them. The CDR3 contains 14 residues. Germline V gene sequence: CDR1 SGHDT, CDR2 YYEEEE. The CDR3 DNA reads TGTGCCAGCAGCCCGGGACGTGCGTCCTATGGCTACACCTTC. It specifies CASSPGRASYGYTF.

The chain is built from TRBV14 and TRBJ2-7; 7 nucleotides agree with TRBD1. With the DNA end fitting TRBJ2-4 better, the J assignment may be wrong. This CDR3 comprises 13 residues. The V gene's germline CDR1 is SGHDN and CDR2 FVKESK. The CDR3 bases are TGTGCCAGCAGTCGCAGGGGGACGGACATTCAGTACTTC. This translates into CASSRRGTDIQYF.

This sequence joins TRBV6-5 and TRBJ2-1; D ambiguous. In germline, CDR1 is MNHEY, CDR2 SVGAGI. CDR3 size: 11 residues. Trimming took off 5 bases at V and 10 bases at J, with 9 bases between the two ends. CDR3 sequence: CASSHSREQFF. DNA of the CDR3: TGTGCCAGCAGTCACAGTCGAGAGCAGTTCTTC.

This clonotype turned up a few times. This chain uses TRBV6-1 with TRBJ2-1; 7 bases map to TRBD1. Germline V lookup: CDR1 MNHNS, CDR2 SASEGT. The CDR3 covers 17 residues. Losses at the gene ends were 6 bases for V and 3 bases for J; bases not matched to a gene: 14. DNA for the CDR3: TGTGCCAGCAGAACTGGGACAGTACCCTCGGTCTACAATGAGCAGTTCTTC. As protein: CASRTGTVPSVYNEQFF.

Only a few counts were recorded for this clonotype. This chain links TRBV19 with TRBJ1-2; no reliable D call. CDR3 size: 11 residues. Per the germline V gene, CDR1 is LNHDA and CDR2 is SQIVND (reference sequence). Trimming stripped 8 bases from V and 5 bases from J, with 9 bases between. Written as DNA, the CDR3 is TGTGCCAGTGGCAGAGAATATGGCTACACCTTC. Translation gives CASGREYGYTF. The complete variable domain, with remaining parts taken from reference TRBV19 and TRBJ1-2, reads DGGITQSPKYLFRKEGQNVTLSCEQNLNHDAMYWYRQDPGQGLRLIYYSQIVNDFQKGDIAEGYSVSREKKESFPLTVTSAQKNPTAFYLCASGREYGYTFGSGTRLTVV.

This rearrangement joins TRBV2 to TRBJ2-5; 8 bases are shared with TRBD2. V lost 6 bases, J lost 0 bases, and 6 bases stayed unmatched. Germline V gene sequence: CDR1 SNHLY, CDR2 FYNNEI. The CDR3 has 15 amino acids. Here the CDR3 reads CASSLRGGNQETQYF. The CDR3 DNA follows: TGTGCCAGCAGCCTCCGCGGGGGGAACCAAGAGACCCAGTACTTC.

The rearrangement uses TRBV15 and TRBJ1-5; possible D gene TRBD1, 6 bases. There are 15 residues in the CDR3. Trimming took off 5 bases at V and 4 bases at J, with 15 bases between the two ends. CDR1 and CDR2 from the germline V gene are LNHNV and YYDKDF (reference sequence). The DNA for the CDR3 is TGTGCCACCAGCGGAAACAGGGTAGGGAATCAGCCCCAGCATTTT. Amino acids: CATSGNRVGNQPQHF.

The V call is TRBV5-1, the J call TRBJ2-3; D is undetermined. Germline CDR1 is SGHRS and CDR2 is YFSETQ. Between the trimmed V and J ends, which lost 0 bases and 2 bases, there was a span of 10 bases. There are 15 residues in the CDR3. CDR3 protein: CASSLVGIHTDTQYF. In nucleotides, the CDR3 is TGCGCCAGCAGCTTGGTAGGGATCCACACAGATACGCAGTATTTT.

This clonotype occurred many times. The chain uses TRBV29-1 and TRBJ1-2, with TRBD1 matching over 9 bases. The trim removed 6 bases at V and 6 bases at J, leaving 5 bases unmatched. The germline CDR1 and CDR2 sequences are SQVTM and ANQGSEA. The CDR3 has 12 amino acids. CDR3 region: CSVGQGADGYTF. CDR3 bases: TGCAGCGTGGGACAGGGAGCGGATGGCTACACCTTC. Based on the CDR3 plus reference TRBV29-1 and TRBJ1-2, the full variable domain is SAVISQKPSRDICQRGTSLTIQCQVDSQVTMMFWYRQQPGQSLTLIATANQGSEATYESGFVIDKFPISRPNLTFSTLTVSNMSPEDSSIYLCSVGQGADGYTFGSGTRLTVV.

J is TRBJ2-1 and V is TRBV3-1; TRBD2 matches at 13 bases. Looked up from germline, CDR1 is LGHDT and CDR2 is YNNKEL (reference sequence). There are 15 residues in the CDR3. V shed 2 bases, J shed 10 bases, and the junction held 5 bases outside the gene matches. CDR3 sequence: CASSQLSTSGGEQFF. The CDR3 nucleotides read TGTGCCAGCAGCCAATTATCGACTAGCGGGGGGGAGCAGTTCTTC.

The J gene is TRBJ2-3, the V gene TRBV29-1, with D possibly called TRBD1 or TRBD2 (7 bases each). Between the trimmed V and J ends, which lost 4 bases and 5 bases, there was a span of 16 bases. There are 14 residues in the CDR3. Germline V gene data show CDR1 as SQVTM and CDR2 as ANQGSEA. In nucleotides, the CDR3 is TGCAGCGTTGTATCAGGGGGGGCCGGAGATACGCAGTATTTT. Encoded protein: CSVVSGGAGDTQYF.

This clonotype has only a few counts. This sequence joins TRBV6-5 and TRBJ2-1, with 11 bases matching TRBD2. The CDR3 runs 16 residues. V lost 0 bases to trimming and J lost 9 bases; unmatched junction nucleotides: 7. Germline CDR1 is MNHEY and CDR2 is SVGAGI. The chain's CDR3 is CASSYSSGGDWIEQFF. The CDR3 DNA reads as TGTGCCAGCAGTTACTCTAGCGGGGGGGACTGGATTGAGCAGTTCTTC.

The chain links TRBV20-1 to TRBJ1-4, with D hard to call. The CDR3 has 13 residues. Germline values: CDR1 DFQATT, CDR2 SNEGSKA (reference sequence). V lost 4 bases, J lost 7 bases, and 13 bases lay in between. The CDR3 loop is CSATSLTGEKLFF. CDR3 sequence (DNA): TGCAGTGCTACTTCCCTGACCGGTGAAAAACTGTTTTTT.

This clonotype was observed a handful of times. V gene TRBV24-1 combines with J gene TRBJ1-1; D is perhaps TRBD1 (6 bases). Trimming stripped 10 bases from V and 1 base from J, with 12 bases between. The germline gives CDR1 KGHDR, CDR2 SFDVKD. The CDR3 contains 13 residues. This CDR3 is CATSGGANTEAFF. In DNA, the CDR3 is TGTGCCACGTCCGGGGGGGCGAACACTGAAGCTTTCTTT.

With respect to this clonotype: A read error may produce the germline difference seen at one junction end. The rearrangement joins TRBV5-1 to TRBJ2-5, with 10 positions matching TRBD1. CDR3 length equals 15 residues. CDR1 and CDR2 (germline): SGHRS, YFSETQ. The chain's CDR3 is CASSSSGTGVETQYF. The CDR3 nucleotides read TGCGCCAGTAGCTCCTCCGGGACAGGGGTGGAGACCCAGTACTTC.

Worth noting for this clonotype: A read error may explain this, as a much larger clone is one base away. V and J are TRBV5-1 and TRBJ1-2; 7 bases fit TRBD1. This CDR3 contains 14 residues. The ends lost 3 bases at V and 5 bases at J; junction bases unmatched: 7. Germline V gives CDR1 SGHRS, CDR2 YFSETQ. As DNA, the CDR3 is TGCGCCAGCAGCTGGGAGGGGACAGCGTATGGCTACACCTTC. As protein: CASSWEGTAYGYTF.